This is a list of T cell receptor beta chains from one sample in a study of CD8+CD57+ T cells in acquired aplastic anemia. A single record per CDR3 protein comes from TCRdb applying MiXCR to the reads. Of about 17,000 distinct CDR3 sequences listed, over 35% are singletons. The sequencing sample was made of CD8+CD57+ T cells sorted from PBMCs. Receptor source: a human donor with aplastic anemia. CDR3s include the opening cysteine and the closing phenylalanine or tryptophan. D genes are given only for firm matches. Where a row states a size, it is once, few, many or the class of an expanded clone; other rows omit it.

j_call d_call v_call clone_size cdr3_aa cdr3_nt
TRBJ2-7 TRBD2 TRBV2 medium-sized CAIIARGGPYEQYF TGTGCTATTATCGCACGGGGGGGGCCTTACGAGCAGTACTTC
TRBJ2-2 TRBD1 TRBV7-6 - CASSDQGAGELFF TGTGCCAGCAGTGACCAGGGGGCCGGGGAGCTGTTTTTT
TRBJ1-1 - TRBV24-1 many CATIVTPMNTEAFF TGTGCCACCATAGTGACACCCATGAACACTGAAGCTTTCTTT
TRBJ2-3 - TRBV24-1 many CATSDFPGDQSTDTQYF TGTGCCACCAGTGATTTTCCAGGGGACCAGAGCACAGATACGCAGTATTTT
TRBJ2-3 TRBD2 TRBV9 - CASSPTSGRTDTQYF TGTGCCAGCAGCCCGACTAGCGGGAGAACAGATACGCAGTATTTT
TRBJ2-1 - TRBV29-1 - CSVQGGAPANNEQFF TGCAGCGTCCAAGGGGGGGCACCGGCGAACAATGAGCAGTTCTTC
TRBJ2-7 - TRBV7-9 - CASSLGVSYEQYF TGTGCCAGCAGCTTAGGGGTCTCCTACGAGCAGTACTTC
TRBJ2-3 - TRBV3-1 - CASSQGLALDMQYF TGTGCCAGCAGCCAAGGCCTAGCGCTCGATATGCAGTATTTT
TRBJ2-7 - TRBV10-3 few CAAGPSRRYSYEQYF TGTGCCGCCGGGCCCTCCAGGCGGTACTCCTACGAGCAGTACTTC
TRBJ2-1 TRBD1 TRBV20-1 - CSARGGTGFYNEQFF TGCAGTGCTAGAGGGGGGACAGGGTTCTACAATGAGCAGTTCTTC
TRBJ1-2 TRBD1 TRBV15 - CATSSSRSGQGIGNYGYTF TGTGCCACCAGCAGCTCCAGGTCGGGACAGGGGATTGGTAACTATGGCTACACCTTC
TRBJ2-7 - TRBV29-1 medium-sized CSVEFVGYEQYF TGCAGCGTTGAATTCGTAGGTTACGAGCAGTACTTC
TRBJ1-4 - TRBV2 - CASSLSGGGEKLFF TGTGCCAGCAGTCTTAGCGGGGGAGGCGAAAAACTGTTTTTT
TRBJ1-1 - TRBV14 - CASSQGRGTAEAFF TGTGCCAGCAGCCAAGGCCGGGGGACCGCTGAAGCTTTCTTT
TRBJ2-1 - TRBV12-3/TRBV12-4 - CASSSIETGNYEQFF TGTGCCAGCAGTTCTATAGAGACCGGTAACTATGAGCAGTTCTTC
TRBJ2-2 - TRBV2 - CASEGRKNTGELFF TGTGCCAGCGAGGGTAGAAAAAACACCGGGGAGCTGTTTTTT
TRBJ1-1 - TRBV6-5 many CASSYYRGGITEAFF TGTGCCAGCAGTTACTACCGGGGCGGGATCACTGAAGCTTTCTTT
TRBJ2-7 TRBD1 TRBV10-3 many CAINGQVSYEQYF TGTGCCATCAATGGACAGGTCTCCTACGAGCAGTACTTC
TRBJ1-1 - TRBV19 few CASSPASGVVNTEAFF TGTGCCAGTAGTCCCGCCTCAGGGGTGGTGAACACTGAAGCTTTCTTT
TRBJ2-1 TRBD2 TRBV2 - CASSWTRDNERFF TGTGCCAGCAGTTGGACTAGAGACAATGAGCGGTTCTTC
TRBJ2-2 - TRBV7-9 many CASSSTLGGTGELFF TGTGCCAGCAGCTCTACTCTGGGGGGCACCGGGGAGCTGTTTTTT
TRBJ2-3 TRBD2 TRBV20-1 - CSAPDSLAVSTDTQYF TGCAGTGCTCCTGACAGCCTAGCGGTTAGCACAGATACGCAGTATTTT
TRBJ1-1 - TRBV10-1 many CANYRDGTEAFF TGCGCCAACTACAGGGACGGCACTGAAGCTTTCTTT
TRBJ2-7 TRBD2 TRBV20-1 many CSARLAVPYEQYF TGCAGTGCTAGACTAGCGGTCCCCTACGAGCAGTACTTC
TRBJ2-3 TRBD2 TRBV10-3 many CASSEGGETDTQYF TGTGCCAGCAGTGAGGGAGGGGAAACAGATACGCAGTATTTT
TRBJ1-2 - TRBV5-6 - CASSLGGQTYGYTF TGTGCCAGCAGCTTGGGGGGGCAGACCTATGGCTACACCTTC
TRBJ1-1 TRBD1 TRBV19 - CASRGDRGWTEAFF TGTGCCAGTAGGGGTGACAGGGGTTGGACTGAAGCTTTCTTT
TRBJ1-2 - TRBV11-2 - CASSLGDRVYDYGYTF TGTGCCAGCAGCTTAGGAGATCGGGTTTACGACTATGGCTACACCTTC
TRBJ1-3 - TRBV20-1 - CSGGSVSGNTIYF TGCAGTGGAGGGTCAGTCTCTGGAAACACCATATATTTT
TRBJ2-7 - TRBV20-1 few CSARVGRAPYEQYF TGCAGTGCTAGAGTAGGCAGGGCACCTTACGAGCAGTACTTC
TRBJ2-1 TRBD2 TRBV27 once CASSVLLAGEQFF TGTGCCAGCAGTGTCCTCCTAGCGGGGGAGCAGTTCTTC
TRBJ1-1 - TRBV10-1 few CASSEGWATEAFF TGCGCCAGCAGTGAGGGGTGGGCCACTGAAGCTTTCTTT
TRBJ2-7 - TRBV6-1 many CASSEARVTGDEQYF TGTGCCAGCAGTGAAGCGAGGGTTACTGGGGACGAGCAGTACTTC
TRBJ2-2 - TRBV5-1 - CASSRGNREDTGELFF TGCGCCAGCAGCCGCGGCAACAGGGAGGACACCGGGGAGCTGTTTTTT
TRBJ2-6 - TRBV19 - CATTHSGANVLTF TGTGCCACCACACACTCTGGGGCCAACGTCCTGACTTTC
TRBJ2-7 - TRBV12-3/TRBV12-4 - CASSLASGAEQYF TGTGCCAGCAGTTTAGCATCGGGCGCCGAGCAGTACTTC
TRBJ1-1 TRBD1 TRBV15 - CATSRPFPGQGVAEAFF TGTGCCACCAGCAGACCATTTCCGGGACAGGGAGTAGCTGAAGCTTTCTTT
TRBJ2-1 TRBD1 TRBV9 many CASSVARTGSNEQFF TGTGCCAGCAGCGTAGCCCGGACAGGGAGCAATGAGCAGTTCTTC
TRBJ2-7 - TRBV7-2 many CASSPYLGAAYEQYF TGTGCCAGCAGCCCTTATTTGGGGGCAGCCTACGAGCAGTACTTC
TRBJ2-1 - TRBV19 few CASSIAPGNEQFF TGTGCCAGTAGTATAGCCCCGGGAAATGAGCAGTTCTTC
TRBJ2-6 TRBD2 TRBV5-4 few CASSLEAGGPRGANVLTF TGTGCCAGCAGCTTGGAAGCGGGGGGGCCGAGGGGGGCCAACGTCCTGACTTTC
TRBJ2-1 - TRBV20-1 few CSAALREGDNQQFF TGCAGTGCTGCCCTTAGGGAGGGGGACAATCAGCAGTTCTTC
TRBJ2-7 TRBD2 TRBV20-1 - CSASRGTSGYEQYF TGCAGTGCTAGCCGCGGGACTAGCGGTTACGAGCAGTACTTC
TRBJ1-1 - TRBV10-3 - CAASVENTEAFF TGTGCCGCTTCCGTCGAGAACACTGAAGCTTTCTTT
TRBJ2-1 TRBD1 TRBV6-4 few CASSAAPTGENEQFF TGTGCCAGCAGCGCCGCTCCGACAGGGGAGAATGAGCAGTTCTTC
TRBJ2-1 TRBD2 TRBV13 - CASRLISGPEWGGNEQFF TGTGCCAGCCGCCTGATAAGCGGACCCGAGTGGGGGGGCAATGAGCAGTTCTTC
TRBJ2-7 - TRBV5-6 - CASSSARTYEQYF TGTGCCAGCAGTTCTGCCAGGACCTACGAGCAGTACTTC
TRBJ1-1 - TRBV7-3 few CASSPSASTEAFF TGTGCCAGCAGCCCGAGCGCCTCCACTGAAGCTTTCTTT
TRBJ2-7 - TRBV20-1 few CSAPSGTEQYF TGCAGTGCGCCCTCAGGGACGGAGCAGTACTTC
TRBJ2-5 - TRBV5-1 many CASSPWSGSQETQYF TGCGCCAGCAGCCCGTGGAGCGGCAGTCAAGAGACCCAGTACTTC
TRBJ1-1 - TRBV3-1 few CASSQDLYWAREEAFF TGTGCCAGCAGCCAAGATCTCTATTGGGCGAGGGAGGAAGCTTTCTTT
TRBJ2-1 TRBD2 TRBV5-1 - CASSGITGQREGEQFF TGCGCCAGCAGCGGTATTACCGGTCAGCGGGAGGGTGAGCAGTTCTTC